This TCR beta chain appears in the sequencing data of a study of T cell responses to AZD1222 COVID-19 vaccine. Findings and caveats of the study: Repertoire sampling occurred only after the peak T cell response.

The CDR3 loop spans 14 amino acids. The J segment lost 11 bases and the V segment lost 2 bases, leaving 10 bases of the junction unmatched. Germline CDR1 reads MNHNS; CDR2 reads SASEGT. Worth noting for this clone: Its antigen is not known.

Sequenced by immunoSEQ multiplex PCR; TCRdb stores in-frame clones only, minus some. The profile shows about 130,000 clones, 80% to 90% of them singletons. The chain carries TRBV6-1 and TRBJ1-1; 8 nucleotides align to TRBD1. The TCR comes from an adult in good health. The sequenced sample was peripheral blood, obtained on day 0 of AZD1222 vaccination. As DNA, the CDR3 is TGTGCCAGCAGTGAACCCCCAGGGGGCGAGAGGGCTTTCTTT. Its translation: CASSEPPGGERAFF.